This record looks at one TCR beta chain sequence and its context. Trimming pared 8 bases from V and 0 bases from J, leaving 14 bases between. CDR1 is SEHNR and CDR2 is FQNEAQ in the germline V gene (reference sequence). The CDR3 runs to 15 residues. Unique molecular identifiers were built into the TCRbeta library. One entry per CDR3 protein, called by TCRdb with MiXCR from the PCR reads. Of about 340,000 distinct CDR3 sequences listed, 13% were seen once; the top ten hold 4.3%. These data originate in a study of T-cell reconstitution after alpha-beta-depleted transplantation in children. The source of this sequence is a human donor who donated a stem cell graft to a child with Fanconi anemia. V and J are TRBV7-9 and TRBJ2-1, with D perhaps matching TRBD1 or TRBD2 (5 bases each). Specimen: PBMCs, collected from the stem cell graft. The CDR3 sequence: CASGTGLSSYNEQFF. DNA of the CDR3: TGTGCCAGCGGGACGGGGCTGAGCTCCTACAATGAGCAGTTCTTC.